One and the same sample provided the 24 T cell receptor beta chains below, sequenced in a study of cytomegalovirus exposure and HLA in healthy donors. PCR employed 60 Vbeta and 13 Jbeta primers. The repertoire was sequenced with immunoSEQ multiplex PCR; TCRdb's copy has only in-frame clones and lacks some. Recorded for this sample: about 90,000 clones. Sequenced material: PBMCs. Source of these receptors: a woman aged 25 to 39 in good health and CMV-seronegative.

J is TRBJ2-7 and V is TRBV25-1; 9 bases fit TRBD1. Germline values: CDR1 MGHDK, CDR2 SYGVNS. The CDR3 is 16 amino acids. J was trimmed by 7 bases and V by 1 base; bases with no gene match: 11. Written as DNA, the CDR3 is TGTGCCAGCAGTGAATCGGACAGGGGCCCCCCAGGTGAGCAGTACTTC. Translation: CASSESDRGPPGEQYF.

Turning to this clone: The sample has other DNA sequences that encode this CDR3 too. The chain couples TRBV4-2 to TRBJ2-7; perhaps TRBD1 as D (6 bases). The CDR3 spans 14 residues. The V gene's germline CDR1 is LGHNA and CDR2 YNFKEQ. Trimming removed 4 bases from V and 7 bases from J, with 17 bases in between. The CDR3 region is CASSPDDRSEEQYF. The CDR3, as DNA: TGTGCCAGCAGCCCAGACGACAGGTCTGAGGAGCAGTACTTC.

The chain has TRBV19 and TRBJ2-5; D is unresolved. Trimming stripped 3 bases from V and 0 bases from J, with 11 bases between. CDR1 and CDR2 (germline): LNHDA, SQIVND (reference sequence). The length of the CDR3 is 15 residues. CDR3 region: CASSMVAAYQETQYF. The CDR3 DNA follows: TGTGCCAGTAGTATGGTTGCGGCGTACCAAGAGACCCAGTACTTC.

The chain joins TRBV28 to TRBJ2-7; TRBD2 matches 8 bases. The CDR3 is 15 amino acids. J was trimmed by 3 bases and V by 6 bases; bases with no gene match: 10. Germline lookup yields CDR1 MDHEN and CDR2 SYDVKM. CDR3 DNA sequence: TGTGCCAGCAGAGACCCTGGACTAGCTAACTACGAGCAGTACTTC. Its translation: CASRDPGLANYEQYF.

This rearrangement joins TRBV5-4 to TRBJ2-2; D might be TRBD2 (6 bases). CDR1 SGHNT and CDR2 YYREEE come from the germline V gene (reference sequence). The V and J ends lost 3 bases and 4 bases respectively, with 10 bases between them. The CDR3 sequence is 14 residues long. The CDR3 here is CASSSRRGTGELFF. The CDR3 coding sequence is TGTGCCAGCAGCTCTAGGAGGGGCACCGGGGAGCTGTTTTTT.

This chain uses TRBV27 with TRBJ1-4, with D hard to call. In germline, CDR1 is MNHEY, CDR2 SMNVEV (reference sequence). Trimming pared 2 bases from V and 3 bases from J, leaving 10 bases between. There are 15 residues in the CDR3. For the CDR3, the DNA is TGTGCCAGCAGTTTAGAGGGTAGCCCTAATGAAAAACTGTTTTTT. Translating it yields CASSLEGSPNEKLFF.

This chain joins TRBV11-2 and TRBJ1-3, with D tentatively TRBD1 (5 bases). V was cut by 4 bases and J by 0 bases, with 13 bases left in between. The germline CDR1 and CDR2 sequences are SGHAT and FQNNGV. The CDR3 spans 16 residues. The CDR3 DNA is TGTGCCAGCAGCTCGTATCACGGGGGCTCTGGAAACACCATATATTTT. Residues: CASSSYHGGSGNTIYF.

This chain joins TRBV7-2 and TRBJ1-3; tentatively, D is TRBD1 (6 bases). The CDR3 has 15 amino acids. V lost 5 bases and J 2 bases, leaving 13 bases between the germline ends. The germline gives CDR1 SGHTA, CDR2 FQGNSA. The CDR3 region is CASSRQDQAGNTIYF. In nucleotides, the CDR3 is TGTGCCAGCAGCCGACAGGATCAAGCTGGAAACACCATATATTTT.

The rearrangement uses TRBV7-2 and TRBJ2-5; tentatively, D is TRBD2 (6 bases). V gave up 2 bases and J gave up 5 bases, with 12 bases separating them. The germline gives CDR1 SGHTA, CDR2 FQGNSA. The CDR3 runs 14 residues. Written as DNA, the CDR3 is TGTGCCAGCAGCTTAAATGCGGGGCCTGAGACCCAGTACTTC. Amino acids: CASSLNAGPETQYF.

The rearrangement links TRBV29-1 to TRBJ1-5; D remains unclear. The germline V gene encodes CDR1 SQVTM and CDR2 ANQGSEA. V gave up 4 bases and J gave up 10 bases, with 17 bases separating them. The CDR3 contains 13 residues. CDR3 sequence (DNA): TGCAGCGTTGGCTATGATAACAGTCGACCCCAGCATTTT. Translation gives CSVGYDNSRPQHF.

The V and J genes are TRBV6-1 and TRBJ2-1; 9 nucleotides agree with TRBD2. Germline loops: CDR1 MNHNS, CDR2 SASEGT. CDR3 length equals 13 residues. Trimming removed 5 bases from V and 9 bases from J; junction bases left unmatched: 5. The CDR3 region has the DNA TGTGCCAGCAGTTCCTTAGCGGGAGTTGAGCAGTTCTTC. Protein sequence: CASSSLAGVEQFF.

The chain recombines TRBV10-3 with TRBJ1-3; D is perhaps TRBD1 (6 bases). The V gene lost 6 bases and the J gene lost 8 bases, with 17 bases spanning the gap. CDR3 length: 14 amino acids. Looked up from germline, CDR1 is ENHRY and CDR2 is SYGVKD. The CDR3 region has the DNA TGTGCCATCAGCGTCACAGGGACAATAGACACCATATATTTT. Its translation is CAISVTGTIDTIYF.

The rearrangement joins TRBV6-6 to TRBJ2-5; a possible D gene is TRBD1 (5 bases). The CDR3 has 15 residues. Germline V CDR1 and CDR2: MNHNY, SVGAGI (reference sequence). The V and J ends lost 0 bases and 4 bases respectively, with 12 bases between them. The DNA for the CDR3 is TGTGCCAGCAGTTACTCAGTGACAGCTACAGAGACCCAGTACTTC. This codes for CASSYSVTATETQYF.

This chain uses TRBV2 with TRBJ2-5; 7 bases are shared with TRBD2. The CDR3 sequence is 12 residues long. V was clipped by 6 bases and J by 6 bases; unmatched bases: 4. The germline gives CDR1 SNHLY, CDR2 FYNNEI. Here the CDR3 reads CASRGGVQTQYF. CDR3 in DNA: TGTGCCAGCAGGGGGGGGGTGCAGACCCAGTACTTC.

This chain joins TRBV19 and TRBJ1-1; 7 bases line up with TRBD1. V shed 10 bases and J 4 bases; nucleotides not matched to a gene: 9. This CDR3 comprises 13 residues. The germline V gene has CDR1 LNHDA and CDR2 SQIVND (reference sequence). The CDR3 sequence is CATLQGRLTEAFF. For the CDR3, the DNA is TGTGCCACCTTACAGGGGCGGCTCACTGAAGCTTTCTTT.

The rearrangement uses TRBV7-2 and TRBJ2-7, with no clear D. Germline CDR1 reads SGHTA; CDR2 reads FQGNSA. The CDR3 runs 12 residues. V was pared by 5 bases and J by 3 bases, with 8 bases between. CDR3 in DNA: TGTGCCAGCAGCCCGTTACTCTACGAGCAGTACTTC. Translation: CASSPLLYEQYF.

This sequence joins TRBV4-1 and TRBJ2-7, with TRBD2 matching over 10 bases. Germline CDR1 MGHRA, CDR2 YSYEKL. J gave up 0 bases and V 0 bases, and 2 bases lay outside the gene matches. The CDR3 contains 16 residues. The CDR3 loop reads CASSQDSGGYSYEQYF. As DNA, the CDR3 is TGCGCCAGCAGCCAAGATAGCGGGGGGTACTCCTACGAGCAGTACTTC.

V gene TRBV27 combines with J gene TRBJ1-1, with a possible D match to TRBD1 (5 bases). The germline V and J ends were trimmed by 4 bases and 3 bases, with 12 bases remaining between them. Per the germline V gene, CDR1 is MNHEY and CDR2 is SMNVEV (reference sequence). The CDR3 spans 14 residues. CDR3: CASSSPRGDTEAFF. DNA of the CDR3: TGTGCCAGCAGTTCCCCCCGGGGGGACACTGAAGCTTTCTTT.

V and J are TRBV5-4 and TRBJ1-2; a weak D match, TRBD1 (5 bases). V was cut by 2 bases and J by 14 bases, with 19 bases left in between. This CDR3 has 13 residues. In germline, CDR1 is SGHNT, CDR2 YYREEE (reference sequence). The CDR3 nucleotides are TGTGCCAGCAGCTTTTTCGGGGGGGATAGGCGGACCTTC. Residues: CASSFFGGDRRTF.

J is TRBJ1-1 and V is TRBV6-5, with TRBD1 matching over 8 bases. This CDR3 has 14 residues. Losses at the gene ends were 0 bases for V and 4 bases for J; bases not matched to a gene: 1. Germline values: CDR1 MNHEY, CDR2 SVGAGI. CDR3 bases: TGTGCCAGCAGTTACTCGACAGGGGCCACTGAAGCTTTCTTT. This gives the protein CASSYSTGATEAFF.

The gene calls are TRBV30 and TRBJ2-7; D is possibly TRBD2 (6 bases). The CDR3 has 15 amino acids. Trimming removed 2 bases from V and 2 bases from J, with 16 bases in between. Per the germline V gene, CDR1 is GTSNPN and CDR2 is SVGIG (reference sequence). For the CDR3, the DNA is TGTGCCTGGAGTACCCCGGGGGAGGCCGCCTACGAGCAGTACTTC. It translates to CAWSTPGEAAYEQYF.

This rearrangement joins TRBV23-1 to TRBJ2-5, with TRBD2 identical over 9 bases. TRBV23-1 is recorded as an ORF, its role being uncertain. The CDR3 covers 17 residues. V shed 5 bases, J shed 3 bases, and the junction held 13 bases outside the gene matches. For the CDR3, the DNA is TGCGCCAGCAGTACCCTCCTCAAGCGGGGGGAAAAAGAGACCCAGTACTTC. It is translated as CASSTLLKRGEKETQYF.

This chain connects TRBV7-3 to TRBJ1-1; TRBD1 is a possible D gene (6 bases). Deletions cut 5 bases from V and 4 bases from J, with 32 bases between. The CDR3 totals 20 residues. Germline V gene sequence: CDR1 SGHTA, CDR2 FQGTGA. For the CDR3, the DNA is TGTGCCAGCAGCCCCAACAAATTGACAGGAGCCCACCGCGGGAGCACTGAAGCTTTCTTT. Protein: CASSPNKLTGAHRGSTEAFF.

V gene TRBV19 combines with J gene TRBJ2-3; D perhaps matches TRBD2 (6 bases). The CDR3 length is 15 residues. The V end was cut by 11 bases, the J end by 0 bases, with 18 bases between. CDR1 LNHDA and CDR2 SQIVND come from the germline V gene (reference sequence). CDR3 coding DNA: TGTGCCGCCGGGCCCCGGGGGTTGAGCACAGATACGCAGTATTTT. This gives the protein CAAGPRGLSTDTQYF.